What follows are 14 T cell receptor beta chains derived from one specimen sequenced in a study of T cell responses to AZD1222 COVID-19 vaccine. Sequenced by immunoSEQ multiplex PCR; TCRdb stores in-frame clones only, minus some. The profile shows more than 95,000 clones, roughly nine tenths of them singletons. Source: peripheral blood, taken on day 0 of AZD1222 vaccination. The receptors stem from an adult in good health.

This clone is a singleton in its sample. The J gene is TRBJ1-2, the V gene TRBV7-9; TRBD1 might be the D (5 bases). Trimming took 5 bases from V and 8 from J, leaving 12 bases between them. Germline V lookup: CDR1 SEHNR, CDR2 FQNEAQ (reference sequence). The CDR3 runs 12 residues. CDR3 in DNA: TGTGCCAGCAGCCCATCGGGGGAAGGCTACACCTTC. This gives the protein CASSPSGEGYTF.

This clone was recorded once. The chain is built from TRBV10-3 and TRBJ2-7, with TRBD1 matching 10 bases. Germline lookup yields CDR1 ENHRY and CDR2 SYGVKD. CDR3 size: 13 residues. After removal of 10 bases from V and 5 bases from J, the junction contained 8 bases not matched to a gene. This CDR3 is CATWDRGSNEQYF. CDR3 sequence (DNA): TGTGCCACCTGGGACAGGGGATCGAACGAGCAGTACTTC.

The gene calls are TRBV9 and TRBJ2-1, with 14 bases identical to TRBD2. This CDR3 is 16 amino acids long. The junction had 5 bases not matched to a gene; V was cut back by 0 bases and J by 9 bases. The germline V gene encodes CDR1 SGDLS and CDR2 YYNGEE. CDR3 coding DNA: TGTGCCAGCAGCGTAGGACTAGCGGGAGGGCCGGGTGAGCAGTTCTTC. Amino acid sequence: CASSVGLAGGPGEQFF. The entire variable domain, with the rest obtained from reference TRBV9 and TRBJ2-1, is as follows: DSGVTQTPKHLITATGQRVTLRCSPRSGDLSVYWYQQSLDQGLQFLIQYYNGEERAKGNILERFSAQQFPDLHSELNLSSLELGDSALYFCASSVGLAGGPGEQFFGPGTRLTVL.

CDR3 DNA sequence: TGCGCCAGCAGCTTAGGCCGGGGGGATGGCTACACCTTC. It codes for CASSLGRGDGYTF. The rearrangement uses TRBV5-1 and TRBJ1-2, with D perhaps TRBD1 (5 bases). Germline CDR1 SGHRS, CDR2 YFSETQ. The V and J ends lost 2 bases and 6 bases respectively, with 11 bases between them. The CDR3 totals 13 residues.

The chain employs TRBV7-9 and TRBJ2-5, with D unclear. Trimming removed 1 base from V and 1 base from J, with 10 bases in between. There are 15 residues in the CDR3. Per the germline V gene, CDR1 is SEHNR and CDR2 is FQNEAQ (reference sequence). This chain's CDR3 is CASSLVGHSQETQYF. Written as DNA, the CDR3 is TGTGCCAGCAGCTTAGTTGGGCACAGCCAAGAGACCCAGTACTTC.

The V call is TRBV5-4, the J call TRBJ1-6; D is undetermined. Germline V gene sequence: CDR1 SGHNT, CDR2 YYREEE (reference sequence). V lost 4 bases, J lost 12 bases, and 20 bases lay in between. The CDR3 covers 15 residues. CDR3 region: CASSQAGLVPQPLHF. As DNA, the CDR3 is TGTGCCAGCAGCCAGGCGGGGTTGGTACCCCAACCCCTCCACTTT.

This chain connects TRBV10-3 to TRBJ1-4; D is ambiguous. The CDR3 has 16 amino acids. V was cut by 0 bases and J by 5 bases, with 13 bases left in between. The germline V gene has CDR1 ENHRY and CDR2 SYGVKD. CDR3 sequence (DNA): TGTGCCATCAGTGAGTCGAATTCCGGGTCGAATGAAAAACTGTTTTTT. Residues: CAISESNSGSNEKLFF.

The chain recombines TRBV7-2 with TRBJ2-2; 7 bases line up with TRBD2. The CDR3 is made up of 15 amino acids. Per germline, CDR1 SGHTA and CDR2 FQGNSA. Losses at the gene ends were 1 base for V and 7 bases for J; bases not matched to a gene: 6. The CDR3 bases are TGTGCCAGCAGCTTAGTGGCGGGAGACTTCGGGGAGCTGTTTTTT. It codes for CASSLVAGDFGELFF.

J is TRBJ2-5 and V is TRBV24-1; TRBD2 might be the D (5 bases). V was shortened by 5 bases and J by 2 bases, with 11 bases between the two germline ends. CDR3 length: 14 amino acids. Per the germline V gene, CDR1 is KGHDR and CDR2 is SFDVKD. The CDR3 loop is CATSVPGKQETQYF. For the CDR3, the DNA is TGTGCCACCAGTGTCCCCGGGAAACAAGAGACCCAGTACTTC.

The chain couples TRBV5-1 to TRBJ2-7, with a possible D match to TRBD1 (6 bases). The CDR3 length is 15 residues. V was cut by 0 bases and J by 5 bases, with 15 bases left in between. Germline assignment: CDR1 SGHRS and CDR2 YFSETQ. CDR3 in amino acids: CASSLGPTGSHEQYF. In nucleotides, the CDR3 is TGCGCCAGCAGCTTGGGACCGACAGGTTCGCACGAGCAGTACTTC.

V and J are TRBV19 and TRBJ2-7; 12 nucleotides agree with TRBD2. V was clipped by 5 bases and J by 3 bases; unmatched bases: 11. This CDR3 is built from 17 residues. Germline V CDR1 and CDR2: LNHDA, SQIVND (reference sequence). The CDR3 region is CASSPRLAGGLGYEQYF. CDR3 coding DNA: TGTGCCAGTAGTCCCCGGCTAGCGGGAGGGCTGGGCTACGAGCAGTACTTC.

V is TRBV27 and J is TRBJ2-3; D remains unclear. CDR3 length: 12 residues. Trimming removed 1 base at V and 4 bases at J, with 3 bases between. Germline V lookup: CDR1 MNHEY, CDR2 SMNVEV (reference sequence). The CDR3 DNA follows: TGTGCCAGCAGTTTATTCCCAGATACGCAGTATTTT. Translation: CASSLFPDTQYF.

The V call is TRBV6-5, the J call TRBJ1-2; D possibly corresponds to TRBD1 (5 bases). Germline V gives CDR1 MNHEY, CDR2 SVGAGI. Trimming took 6 bases from V and 5 from J, leaving 10 bases between them. The CDR3 sequence is 12 residues long. As DNA, the CDR3 is TGTGCCAGCAGCTCCTGGGGGTATGGCTACACCTTC. This sequence encodes CASSSWGYGYTF.

The genes are TRBV7-9 and TRBJ2-7; TRBD2 might be the D (6 bases). Trimming pared 6 bases from V and 2 bases from J, leaving 14 bases between. Germline CDR1 and CDR2: SEHNR and FQNEAQ (reference sequence). The CDR3 length is 14 residues. CDR3 bases: TGTGCCAGCAGAGGCCCGGGACTCGCCTACGAGCAGTACTTC. Protein sequence: CASRGPGLAYEQYF.